This T cell receptor beta chain originates from a study of T cell responses to AZD1222 COVID-19 vaccine. With regard to this clone: Its matching antigen is unknown.

Here immunoSEQ multiplex PCR was the method, and the copy in TCRdb shows in-frame clones only, minus some. The table has 130,000 to 150,000 clones, under 95% seen once. Study findings and constraints: Baseline testing showed seropositivity in only a handful of AZD1222 recipients. Donor demographics were predominantly white British with a female majority; clonal diversity may be underestimated. The CD4 TCRs associated with vaccination extended across spike and predominated at 160-218 and 743-854.

Source: peripheral blood, taken on day 0 of AZD1222 vaccination. The sequence came from an adult in good health.

The DNA of the CDR3 is TGTGCCAGCAGTATGTTGCCGGGACAGGGGGGCCGTGGGAGCACTGAAGCTTTCTTT. Translating it yields CASSMLPGQGGRGSTEAFF. This chain joins TRBV7-2 and TRBJ1-1; 11 bases fit TRBD1. Germline V gene lookup returns CDR1 SGHTA and CDR2 FQGNSA. V gave up 6 bases and J gave up 4 bases; unmatched junction bases: 19. There are 19 residues in the CDR3. The variable domain in full, completed from reference TRBV7-2 and TRBJ1-1, reads GAGVSQSPSNKVTEKGKDVELRCDPISGHTALYWYRQSLGQGLEFLIYFQGNSAPDKSGLPSDRFSAERTGGSVSTLTIQRTQQEDSAVYLCASSMLPGQGGRGSTEAFFGQGTRLTVV.